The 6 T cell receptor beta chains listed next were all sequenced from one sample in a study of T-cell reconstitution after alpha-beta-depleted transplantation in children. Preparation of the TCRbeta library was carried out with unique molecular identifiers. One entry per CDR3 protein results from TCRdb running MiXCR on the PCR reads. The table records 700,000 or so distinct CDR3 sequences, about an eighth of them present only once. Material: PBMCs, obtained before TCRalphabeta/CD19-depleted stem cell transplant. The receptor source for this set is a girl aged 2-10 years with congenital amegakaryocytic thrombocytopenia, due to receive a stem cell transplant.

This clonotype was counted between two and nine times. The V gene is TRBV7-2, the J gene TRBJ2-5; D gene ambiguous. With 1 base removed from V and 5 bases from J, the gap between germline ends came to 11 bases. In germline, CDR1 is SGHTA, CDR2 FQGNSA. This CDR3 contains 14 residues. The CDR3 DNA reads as TGTGCCAGCAGCTTAGGGCAGGCCTGGGAGACCCAGTACTTC. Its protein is CASSLGQAWETQYF.

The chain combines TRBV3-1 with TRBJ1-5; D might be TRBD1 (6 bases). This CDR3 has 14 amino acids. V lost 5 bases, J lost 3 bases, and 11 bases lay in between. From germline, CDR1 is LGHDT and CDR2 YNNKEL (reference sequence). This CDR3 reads CASSETGLNQPQHF. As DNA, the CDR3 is TGTGCCAGCAGCGAGACAGGACTCAATCAGCCCCAGCATTTT.

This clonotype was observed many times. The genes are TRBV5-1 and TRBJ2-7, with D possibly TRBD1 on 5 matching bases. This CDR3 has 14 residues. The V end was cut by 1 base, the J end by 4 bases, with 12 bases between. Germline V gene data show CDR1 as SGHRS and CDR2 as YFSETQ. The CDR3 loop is CASSLRGHPYEQYF. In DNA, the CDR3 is TGCGCCAGCAGCTTGCGAGGACACCCTTACGAGCAGTACTTC.

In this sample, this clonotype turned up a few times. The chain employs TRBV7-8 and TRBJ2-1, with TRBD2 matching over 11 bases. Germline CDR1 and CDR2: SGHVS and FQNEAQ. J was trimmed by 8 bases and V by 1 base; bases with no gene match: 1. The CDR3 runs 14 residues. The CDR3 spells CASSLVSGRDEQFF. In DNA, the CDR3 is TGTGCCAGCAGCTTAGTTAGCGGGAGGGATGAGCAGTTCTTC.

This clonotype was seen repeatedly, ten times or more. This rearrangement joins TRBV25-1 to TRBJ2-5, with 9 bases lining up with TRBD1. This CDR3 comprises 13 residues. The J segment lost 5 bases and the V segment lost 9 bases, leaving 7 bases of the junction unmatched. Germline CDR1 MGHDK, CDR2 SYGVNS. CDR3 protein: CASLRTGDETQYF. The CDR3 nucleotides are TGTGCCAGTTTACGGACAGGGGACGAGACCCAGTACTTC.

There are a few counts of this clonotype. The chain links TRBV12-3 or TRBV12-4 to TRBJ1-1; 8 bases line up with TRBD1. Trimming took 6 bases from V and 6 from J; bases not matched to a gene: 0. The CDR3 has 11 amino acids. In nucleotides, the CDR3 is TGTGCCAGCAGGACAGGGGCTGAAGCTTTCTTT. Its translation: CASRTGAEAFF.